The following is a T cell receptor beta chain sequence with its context. This sample is part of a study of shared T cell receptors in the human thymus. CDR1 and CDR2 from the germline V gene are MDHEN and SYDVKM. Trimming removed 3 bases at V and 4 bases at J, with 8 bases between. The CDR3 is 13 amino acids. Here immunoSEQ multiplex PCR was the method, and the copy in TCRdb shows in-frame clones only, minus some. Of some 640,000 clones in the sample, around 87% are singletons; the top ten hold roughly 0.0086%. This same sample was also part of a study on human thymus T cells. From that report: Healthy Finnish infants having corrective surgery for congenital heart defects served as donors. Corrective cardiac surgery supplied the resected thymus tissue. Thymic and blood repertoires appeared to display a bias in their usage of V and J genes. Reports from related research described highly overlapping thymic repertoires among unrelated individuals.

Sequencing input: thymocytes. The chain is built from TRBV28 and TRBJ2-3; tentative D call: TRBD1 (5 bases). This TCR was recovered from a boy in the first two years of life with a congenital heart defect. DNA of the CDR3: TGTGCCAGCAGTTTCCCACAGGCAGATACGCAGTATTTT. Amino acid sequence: CASSFPQADTQYF. Drawing the rest from reference TRBV28 and TRBJ2-3, the complete variable domain is DVKVTQSSRYLVKRTGEKVFLECVQDMDHENMFWYRQDPGLGLRLIYFSYDVKMKEKGDIPEGYSVSREKKERFSLILESASTNQTSMYLCASSFPQADTQYFGPGTRLTVL.